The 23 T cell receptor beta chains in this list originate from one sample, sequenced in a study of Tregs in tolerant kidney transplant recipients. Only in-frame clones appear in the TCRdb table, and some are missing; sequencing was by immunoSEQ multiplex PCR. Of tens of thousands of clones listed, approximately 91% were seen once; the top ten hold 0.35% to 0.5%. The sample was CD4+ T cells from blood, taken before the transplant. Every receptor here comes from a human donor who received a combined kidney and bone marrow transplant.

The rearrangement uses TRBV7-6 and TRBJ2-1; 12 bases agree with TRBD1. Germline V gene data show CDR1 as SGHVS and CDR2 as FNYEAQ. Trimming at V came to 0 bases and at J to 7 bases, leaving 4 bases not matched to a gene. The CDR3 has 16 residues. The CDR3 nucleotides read TGTGCCAGCAGCTTAGCGGGACAGGGGGCGGGGAATGAGCAGTTCTTC. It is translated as CASSLAGQGAGNEQFF.

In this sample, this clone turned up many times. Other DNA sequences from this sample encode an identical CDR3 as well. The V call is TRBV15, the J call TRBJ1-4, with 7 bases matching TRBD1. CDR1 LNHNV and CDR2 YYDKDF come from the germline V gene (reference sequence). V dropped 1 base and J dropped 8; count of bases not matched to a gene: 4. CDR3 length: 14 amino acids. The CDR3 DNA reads TGTGCCACCAGCAGAGGACAGGGTAACGAAAAACTGTTTTTT. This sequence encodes CATSRGQGNEKLFF.

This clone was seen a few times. The CDR3 is CASSISSSRGYTF. The CDR3 coding sequence is TGTGCCAGTAGTATATCTTCTTCCAGGGGCTACACCTTC. The J gene is TRBJ1-2, the V gene TRBV19; unclear D gene. V was shortened by 2 bases and J by 8 bases, with 12 bases between the two germline ends. From germline, CDR1 is LNHDA and CDR2 SQIVND (reference sequence). The CDR3 runs 13 residues.

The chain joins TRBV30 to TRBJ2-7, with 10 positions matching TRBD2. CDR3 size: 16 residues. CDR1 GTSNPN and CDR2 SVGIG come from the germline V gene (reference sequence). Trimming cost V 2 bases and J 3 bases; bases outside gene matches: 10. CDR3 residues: CAWSLAGGLTYYEQYF. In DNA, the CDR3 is TGTGCCTGGAGTTTAGCGGGAGGCCTTACTTACTACGAGCAGTACTTC. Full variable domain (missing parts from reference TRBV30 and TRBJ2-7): SQTIHQWPATLVQPVGSPLSLECTVEGTSNPNLYWYRQAAGRGLQLLFYSVGIGQISSEVPQNLSASRPQDRQFILSSKKLLLSDSGFYLCAWSLAGGLTYYEQYFGPGTRLTVT.

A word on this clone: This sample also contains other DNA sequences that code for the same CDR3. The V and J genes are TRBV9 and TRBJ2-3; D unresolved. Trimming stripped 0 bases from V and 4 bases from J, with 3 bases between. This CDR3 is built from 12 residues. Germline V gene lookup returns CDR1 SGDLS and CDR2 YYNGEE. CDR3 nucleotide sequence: TGTGCCAGCAGCGTAGCAGCAGATACGCAGTATTTT. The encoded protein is CASSVAADTQYF.

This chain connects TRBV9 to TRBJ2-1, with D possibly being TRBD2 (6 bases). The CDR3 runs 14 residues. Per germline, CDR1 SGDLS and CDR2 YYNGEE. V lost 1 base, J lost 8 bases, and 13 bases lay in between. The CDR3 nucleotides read TGTGCCAGCAGCGTACAGGGAGGTGGGGATGAGCAGTTCTTC. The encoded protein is CASSVQGGGDEQFF.

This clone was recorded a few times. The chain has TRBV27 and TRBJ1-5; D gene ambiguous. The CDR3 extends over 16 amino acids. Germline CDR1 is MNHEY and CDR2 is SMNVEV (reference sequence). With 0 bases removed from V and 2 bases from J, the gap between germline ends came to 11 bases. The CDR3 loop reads CASSLSYLRGNQPQHF. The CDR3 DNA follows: TGTGCCAGCAGTTTATCGTACCTCCGGGGCAATCAGCCCCAGCATTTT.

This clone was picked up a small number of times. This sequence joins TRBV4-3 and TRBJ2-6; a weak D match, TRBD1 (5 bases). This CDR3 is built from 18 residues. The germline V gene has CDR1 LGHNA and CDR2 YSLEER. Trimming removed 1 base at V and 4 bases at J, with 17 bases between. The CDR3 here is CASSQVSRVIRGANVLTF. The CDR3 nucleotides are TGCGCCAGCAGCCAAGTTAGCAGGGTGATTCGGGGGGCCAACGTCCTGACTTTC.

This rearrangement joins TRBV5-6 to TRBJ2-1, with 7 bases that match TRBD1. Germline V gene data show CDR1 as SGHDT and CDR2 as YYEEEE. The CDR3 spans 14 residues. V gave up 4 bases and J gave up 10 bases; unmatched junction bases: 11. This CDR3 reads CASSAGQVSGEQFF. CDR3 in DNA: TGTGCCAGCAGCGCCGGACAGGTTTCGGGGGAGCAGTTCTTC. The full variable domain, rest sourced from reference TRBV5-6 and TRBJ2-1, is DAGVTQSPTHLIKTRGQQVTLRCSPKSGHDTVSWYQQALGQGPQFIFQYYEEEERQRGNFPDRFSGHQFPNYSSELNVNALLLGDSALYLCASSAGQVSGEQFFGPGTRLTVL.

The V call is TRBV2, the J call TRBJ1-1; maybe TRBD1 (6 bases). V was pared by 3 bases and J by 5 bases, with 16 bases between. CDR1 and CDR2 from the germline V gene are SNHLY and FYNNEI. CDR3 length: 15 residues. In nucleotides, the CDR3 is TGTGCCAGCAGTGACTTTGGGGGCTTAGGGACTGAAGCTTTCTTT. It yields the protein CASSDFGGLGTEAFF.

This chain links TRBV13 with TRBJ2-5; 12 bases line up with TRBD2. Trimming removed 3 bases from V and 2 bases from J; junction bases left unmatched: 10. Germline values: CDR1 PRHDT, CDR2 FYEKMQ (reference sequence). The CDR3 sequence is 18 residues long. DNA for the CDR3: TGTGCCAGCAGCTTGCTCCAGGGGACTAGCGGGTATCAAGAGACCCAGTACTTC. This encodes CASSLLQGTSGYQETQYF.

This CDR3 reads CAWSAARLRTEAFF. In nucleotides, the CDR3 is TGTGCCTGGAGTGCCGCCAGGCTTAGAACTGAAGCTTTCTTT. The genes are TRBV30 and TRBJ1-1; D is unclear. Germline loops: CDR1 GTSNPN, CDR2 SVGIG (reference sequence). The CDR3 has 14 amino acids. V was trimmed by 1 base and J by 5 bases, leaving 14 bases between them.

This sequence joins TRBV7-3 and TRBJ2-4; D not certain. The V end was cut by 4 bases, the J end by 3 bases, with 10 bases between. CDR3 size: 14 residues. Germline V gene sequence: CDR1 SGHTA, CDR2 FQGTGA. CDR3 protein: CASSSGSLKNIQYF. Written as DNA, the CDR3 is TGTGCCAGCAGCTCCGGGTCGCTCAAAAACATTCAGTACTTC.

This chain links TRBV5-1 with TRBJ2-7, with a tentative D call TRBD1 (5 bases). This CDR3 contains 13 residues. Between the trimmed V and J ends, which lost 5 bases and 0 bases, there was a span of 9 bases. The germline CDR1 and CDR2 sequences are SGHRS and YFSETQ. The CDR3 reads CASRQASSYEQYF. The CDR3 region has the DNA TGCGCCAGCAGACAGGCGAGCTCCTACGAGCAGTACTTC.

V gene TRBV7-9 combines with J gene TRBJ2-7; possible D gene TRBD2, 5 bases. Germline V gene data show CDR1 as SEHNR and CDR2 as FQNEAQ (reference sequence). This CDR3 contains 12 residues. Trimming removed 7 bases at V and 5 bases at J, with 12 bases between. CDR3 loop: CASKGDGNEQYF. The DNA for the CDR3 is TGTGCCAGCAAGGGAGACGGGAACGAGCAGTACTTC.

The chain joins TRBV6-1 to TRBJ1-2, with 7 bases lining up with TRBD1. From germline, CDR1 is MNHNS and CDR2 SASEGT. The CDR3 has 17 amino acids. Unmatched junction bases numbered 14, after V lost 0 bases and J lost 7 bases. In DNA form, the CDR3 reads TGTGCCAGCAGTGAAGCCTTAGGGGACAGAGGAAAGGCTGGCTACACCTTC. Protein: CASSEALGDRGKAGYTF.

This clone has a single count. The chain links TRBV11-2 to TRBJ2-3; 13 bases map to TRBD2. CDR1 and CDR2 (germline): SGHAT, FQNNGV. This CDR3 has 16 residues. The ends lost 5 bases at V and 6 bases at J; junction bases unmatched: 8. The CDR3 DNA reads TGTGCCAGCAGCCAAGGGACTAGCGGGAAACCCGATACGCAGTATTTT. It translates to CASSQGTSGKPDTQYF.

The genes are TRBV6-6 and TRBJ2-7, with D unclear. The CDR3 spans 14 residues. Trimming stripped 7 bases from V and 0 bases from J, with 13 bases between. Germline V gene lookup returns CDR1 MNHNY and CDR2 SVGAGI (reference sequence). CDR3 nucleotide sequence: TGTGCCAGCACCTTCCCTGGAGACTCCTACGAGCAGTACTTC. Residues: CASTFPGDSYEQYF.

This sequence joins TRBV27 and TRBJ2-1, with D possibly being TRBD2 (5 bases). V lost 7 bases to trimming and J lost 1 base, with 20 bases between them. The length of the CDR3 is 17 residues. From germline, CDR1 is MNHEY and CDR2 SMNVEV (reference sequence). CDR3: CASTRGLPIPSYNEQFF. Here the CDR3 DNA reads TGTGCCAGCACCCGTGGACTTCCCATCCCATCCTACAATGAGCAGTTCTTC.

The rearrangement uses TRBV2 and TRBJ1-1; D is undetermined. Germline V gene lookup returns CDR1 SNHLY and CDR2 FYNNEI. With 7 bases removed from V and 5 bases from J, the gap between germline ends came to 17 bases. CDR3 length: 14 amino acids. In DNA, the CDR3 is TGTGCCAGCACCGCGGCGCGTCCCGGGACTGAAGCTTTCTTT. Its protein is CASTAARPGTEAFF. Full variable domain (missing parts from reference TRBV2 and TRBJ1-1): EPEVTQTPSHQVTQMGQEVILRCVPISNHLYFYWYRQILGQKVEFLVSFYNNEISEKSEIFDDQFSVERPDGSNFTLKIRSTKLEDSAMYFCASTAARPGTEAFFGQGTRLTVV.

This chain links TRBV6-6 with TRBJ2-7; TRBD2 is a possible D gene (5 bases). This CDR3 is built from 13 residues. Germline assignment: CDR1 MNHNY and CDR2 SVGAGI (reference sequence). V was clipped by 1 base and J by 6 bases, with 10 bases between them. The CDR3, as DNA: TGTGCCAGCAGTTACTGGCGGGTCGGCGAGCAGTACTTC. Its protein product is CASSYWRVGEQYF.

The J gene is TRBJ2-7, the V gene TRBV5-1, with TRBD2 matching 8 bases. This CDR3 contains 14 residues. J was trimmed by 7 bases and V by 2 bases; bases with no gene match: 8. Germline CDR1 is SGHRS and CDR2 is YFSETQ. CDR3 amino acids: CASSFGAGVREQYF. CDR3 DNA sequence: TGCGCCAGCAGCTTCGGAGCGGGAGTGAGAGAGCAGTACTTC.

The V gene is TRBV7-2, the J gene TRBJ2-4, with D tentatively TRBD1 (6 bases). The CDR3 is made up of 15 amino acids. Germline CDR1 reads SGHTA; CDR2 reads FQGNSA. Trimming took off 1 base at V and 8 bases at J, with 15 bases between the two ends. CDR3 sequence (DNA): TGTGCCAGCAGCTTAGGAGGAGAACAGGGCCACATTCAGTACTTC. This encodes CASSLGGEQGHIQYF.